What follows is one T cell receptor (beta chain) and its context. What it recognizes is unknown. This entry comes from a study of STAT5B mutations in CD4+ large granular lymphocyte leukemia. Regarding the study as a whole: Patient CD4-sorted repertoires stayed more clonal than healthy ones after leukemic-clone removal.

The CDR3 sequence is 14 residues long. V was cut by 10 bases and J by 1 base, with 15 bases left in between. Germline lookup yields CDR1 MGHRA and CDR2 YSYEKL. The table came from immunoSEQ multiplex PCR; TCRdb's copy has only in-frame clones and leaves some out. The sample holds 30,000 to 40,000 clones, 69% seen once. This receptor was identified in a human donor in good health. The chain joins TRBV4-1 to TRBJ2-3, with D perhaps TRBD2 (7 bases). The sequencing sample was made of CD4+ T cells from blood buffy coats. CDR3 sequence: CAISRGAGTDTQYF. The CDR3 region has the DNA TGCGCCATCTCTCGGGGGGCCGGCACAGATACGCAGTATTTT.